The sequence of this T cell receptor beta chain was determined in a study of T cell responses to AZD1222 COVID-19 vaccine. With respect to this clone: Antigen unknown.

CDR3 length equals 15 residues. The V gene lost 1 base and the J gene lost 2 bases, with 11 bases spanning the gap. The germline CDR1 and CDR2 sequences are SGDLS and YYNGEE. Regarding the study as a whole: Clonal diversity may have been underestimated in mostly white British donors.

Clones were sequenced by immunoSEQ multiplex PCR, and TCRdb holds only the in-frame ones, with some missing. The sample has some 200,000 clones, 80% to 95% seen once. The V gene is TRBV9, the J gene TRBJ2-3; perhaps TRBD2 as D (6 bases). This clonotype was obtained from an adult who received the AZD1222 COVID-19 vaccine. The sample in question was peripheral blood, obtained 28 days after the second AZD1222 dose. In DNA, the CDR3 is TGTGCCAGCAGCGTACTAGCGCTAAACACAGATACGCAGTATTTT. Its protein product is CASSVLALNTDTQYF.